The 15 T cell receptor beta chains below were found in one sample sequenced in a study of cytomegalovirus exposure and HLA in healthy donors. The data were produced by immunoSEQ multiplex PCR, yet TCRdb's version contains in-frame clones alone and is incomplete. The sample consists of 150,000 or so clones, about 86% of them appearing once. Sequenced sample: PBMCs. Source of these receptors: a human donor in good health.

This chain joins TRBV6-1 and TRBJ2-1, with a possible D match to TRBD2 (5 bases). From germline, CDR1 is MNHNS and CDR2 SASEGT. The CDR3 loop spans 13 amino acids. The ends were cut back, 6 bases at V and 6 bases at J, with 12 bases in the middle. The CDR3 nucleotides are TGTGCCAGCAGGACGACTATCACCAATGAGCAGTTCTTC. Encoded protein: CASRTTITNEQFF.

The chain combines TRBV11-2 with TRBJ1-1; D is ambiguous. The germline V and J ends were trimmed by 3 bases and 3 bases, with 14 bases remaining between them. Per germline, CDR1 SGHAT and CDR2 FQNNGV. This CDR3 contains 15 residues. CDR3 coding DNA: TGTGCCAGCAGCTTCGTTCGGGAGAGAGACACTGAAGCTTTCTTT. This translates into CASSFVRERDTEAFF. Filled out from reference TRBV11-2 and TRBJ1-1, the complete variable domain reads EAGVAQSPRYKIIEKRQSVAFWCNPISGHATLYWYQQILGQGPKLLIQFQNNGVVDDSQLPKDRFSAERLKGVDSTLKIQPAKLEDSAVYLCASSFVRERDTEAFFGQGTRLTVV.

This rearrangement joins TRBV5-4 to TRBJ2-3; maybe TRBD2 (6 bases). This CDR3 is built from 13 residues. The V and J ends lost 7 bases and 6 bases respectively, with 15 bases between them. Germline values: CDR1 SGHNT, CDR2 YYREEE (reference sequence). Written as DNA, the CDR3 is TGTGCCAGCTCCCGGGACTTTGGTGATACGCAGTATTTT. Its protein is CASSRDFGDTQYF. Based on the CDR3 plus reference TRBV5-4 and TRBJ2-3, the full variable domain is ETGVTQSPTHLIKTRGQQVTLRCSSQSGHNTVSWYQQALGQGPQFIFQYYREEENGRGNFPPRFSGLQFPNYSSELNVNALELDDSALYLCASSRDFGDTQYFGPGTRLTVL.

This CDR3 is CASMGWGGEKLFF. The CDR3 bases are TGTGCCAGCATGGGGTGGGGCGGTGAAAAACTGTTTTTT. V is TRBV27 and J is TRBJ1-4; a weak D match, TRBD1 (5 bases). Per germline, CDR1 MNHEY and CDR2 SMNVEV (reference sequence). The CDR3 runs 13 residues. The germline V and J ends were trimmed by 7 bases and 7 bases, with 13 bases remaining between them.

The J gene is TRBJ2-5, the V gene TRBV4-1, with 11 bases matching TRBD2. Germline loops: CDR1 MGHRA, CDR2 YSYEKL. The CDR3 is made up of 15 amino acids. The V and J ends lost 5 bases and 7 bases, in that order; junction bases with no gene match: 9. CDR3 nucleotides: TGCGCCAGCAGCAAGATTAGCGGGAGGGAGACGACCCAGTACTTC. Translating it yields CASSKISGRETTQYF.

The genes are TRBV5-1 and TRBJ1-6; D unresolved. V dropped 3 bases and J dropped 9 bases, with 13 bases sitting between them. The germline V gene encodes CDR1 SGHRS and CDR2 YFSETQ. This CDR3 region has 14 residues. The CDR3 spells CASSSGVRFSPLHF. The CDR3 DNA follows: TGCGCCAGCAGCTCCGGGGTTCGATTTTCACCCCTCCACTTT.

The chain combines TRBV13 with TRBJ1-2; D remains ambiguous. This CDR3 has 14 residues. Per the germline V gene, CDR1 is PRHDT and CDR2 is FYEKMQ (reference sequence). V was pared by 4 bases and J by 4 bases, with 13 bases between. CDR3 bases: TGTGCCAGCAGCTCAGCTGCGGTCCTCTATGGCTACACCTTC. Residues: CASSSAAVLYGYTF.

The chain links TRBV15 to TRBJ2-7; 8 bases fit TRBD2. The CDR3 spans 15 residues. V was pared by 0 bases and J by 1 base, with 2 bases of the junction left unmatched. The germline V gene has CDR1 LNHNV and CDR2 YYDKDF (reference sequence). The chain's CDR3 is CATSREIAGSYEQYF. As DNA, the CDR3 is TGTGCCACCAGCAGAGAAATAGCGGGATCCTACGAGCAGTACTTC.

The chain has TRBV5-1 and TRBJ2-1, with 7 bases fitting TRBD1. Germline lookup yields CDR1 SGHRS and CDR2 YFSETQ. V was pared by 3 bases and J by 5 bases, with 5 bases of the junction left unmatched. The CDR3 loop spans 14 amino acids. The CDR3 is CASSWGQRNNEQFF. Written as DNA, the CDR3 is TGCGCCAGCAGCTGGGGACAGCGGAACAATGAGCAGTTCTTC. Full variable domain (missing parts from reference TRBV5-1 and TRBJ2-1): KAGVTQTPRYLIKTRGQQVTLSCSPISGHRSVSWYQQTPGQGLQFLFEYFSETQRNKGNFPGRFSGRQFSNSRSEMNVSTLELGDSALYLCASSWGQRNNEQFFGPGTRLTVL.

The chain is built from TRBV7-9 and TRBJ2-1; 7 bases line up with TRBD1. The CDR3 consists of 15 residues. Germline values: CDR1 SEHNR, CDR2 FQNEAQ (reference sequence). V was clipped by 5 bases and J by 1 base; unmatched bases: 5. CDR3 sequence reads: CASSTPGQSYNEQFF. The CDR3 nucleotides read TGTGCCAGCAGCACTCCGGGACAGTCCTACAATGAGCAGTTCTTC.

The chain is built from TRBV27 and TRBJ1-1; no reliable D call. The CDR3 covers 14 residues. Trimming left V 3 bases short and J 5 bases short, with 13 bases between. Germline V gene lookup returns CDR1 MNHEY and CDR2 SMNVEV (reference sequence). The CDR3 sequence: CASSFLGERTEAFF. The CDR3 region has the DNA TGTGCCAGCAGTTTTTTGGGAGAAAGGACTGAAGCTTTCTTT.

CDR3 protein: CASSQWTGQNQPQHF. In DNA form, the CDR3 reads TGCGCCAGCAGCCAGTGGACAGGGCAGAATCAGCCCCAGCATTTT. The chain joins TRBV4-1 to TRBJ1-5, with TRBD1 matching 8 bases. V was pared by 3 bases and J by 4 bases, with 5 bases of the junction left unmatched. The CDR3 has 15 amino acids. Germline V lookup: CDR1 MGHRA, CDR2 YSYEKL.

Only one count was recorded for this clone. The chain employs TRBV5-6 and TRBJ2-7; a weak D match, TRBD2 (5 bases). CDR3 length equals 17 residues. V was trimmed by 4 bases and J by 2 bases, leaving 22 bases between them. Germline V gives CDR1 SGHDT, CDR2 YYEEEE. The chain's CDR3 is CASSPPSGLGATYEQYF. The CDR3, as DNA: TGTGCCAGCAGCCCTCCCTCCGGGTTGGGAGCGACCTACGAGCAGTACTTC. The full variable domain, with the rest looked up from reference TRBV5-6 and TRBJ2-7, is DAGVTQSPTHLIKTRGQQVTLRCSPKSGHDTVSWYQQALGQGPQFIFQYYEEEERQRGNFPDRFSGHQFPNYSSELNVNALLLGDSALYLCASSPPSGLGATYEQYFGPGTRLTVT.

The chain recombines TRBV19 with TRBJ2-3, with 11 positions matching TRBD2. The V gene's germline CDR1 is LNHDA and CDR2 SQIVND (reference sequence). The CDR3 is made up of 18 amino acids. Trimming took 1 base from V and 1 from J; bases not matched to a gene: 7. The CDR3 sequence: CASSIVSGGALGTDTQYF. DNA for the CDR3: TGTGCCAGTAGTATAGTTAGCGGGGGGGCCCTTGGCACAGATACGCAGTATTTT. The full variable domain, rest sourced from reference TRBV19 and TRBJ2-3, is DGGITQSPKYLFRKEGQNVTLSCEQNLNHDAMYWYRQDPGQGLRLIYYSQIVNDFQKGDIAEGYSVSREKKESFPLTVTSAQKNPTAFYLCASSIVSGGALGTDTQYFGPGTRLTVL.

The V and J genes are TRBV6-5 and TRBJ2-3; 11 bases map to TRBD1. Germline V gene lookup returns CDR1 MNHEY and CDR2 SVGAGI. V lost 5 bases and J lost 6; bases outside the gene matches: 4. The CDR3 loop spans 14 amino acids. The CDR3 sequence is CASSKDRGLDTQYF. Written as DNA, the CDR3 is TGTGCCAGCAGTAAGGACAGGGGGCTTGATACGCAGTATTTT.